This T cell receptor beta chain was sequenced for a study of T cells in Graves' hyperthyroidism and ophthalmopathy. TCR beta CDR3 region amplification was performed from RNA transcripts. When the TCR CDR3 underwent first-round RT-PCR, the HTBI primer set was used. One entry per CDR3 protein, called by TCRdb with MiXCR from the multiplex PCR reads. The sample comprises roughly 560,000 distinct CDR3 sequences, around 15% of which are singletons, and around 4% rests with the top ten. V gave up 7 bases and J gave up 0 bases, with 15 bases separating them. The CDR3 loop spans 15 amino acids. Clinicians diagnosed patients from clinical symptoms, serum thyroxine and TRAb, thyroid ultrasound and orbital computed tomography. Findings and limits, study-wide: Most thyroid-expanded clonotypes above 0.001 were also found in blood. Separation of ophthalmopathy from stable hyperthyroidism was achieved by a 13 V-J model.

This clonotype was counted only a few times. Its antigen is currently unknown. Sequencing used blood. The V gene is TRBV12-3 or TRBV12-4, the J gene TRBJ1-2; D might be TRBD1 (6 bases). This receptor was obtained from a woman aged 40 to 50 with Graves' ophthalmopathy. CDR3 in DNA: TGTGCCAGCATACGATTAGGGGGAGCTAACTATGGCTACACCTTC. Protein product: CASIRLGGANYGYTF.